This T cell receptor (beta chain) was identified during a study of response to subunit inactivated influenza vaccine. The V gene lost 4 bases and the J gene lost 8 bases, with 12 bases spanning the gap. This CDR3 has 13 amino acids. The germline gives CDR1 SGDLS, CDR2 YYNGEE. TCRdb passed the RT-PCR reads through MiXCR, listing each CDR3 protein once. The sample lists 530,000 or so distinct CDR3 sequences, 12% to 15% occurring once. The chain is built from TRBV9 and TRBJ2-2; D is uncertain. The specimen was PBMCs from blood, collected approximately 12 days after vaccination. The sequence was obtained from a man aged 45-65 years who received an inactivated influenza vaccine. As DNA, the CDR3 is TGTGCCAGCAGCCCAGTAGGAGCAGGGGAGCTGTTTTTT. Translated, it gives CASSPVGAGELFF.